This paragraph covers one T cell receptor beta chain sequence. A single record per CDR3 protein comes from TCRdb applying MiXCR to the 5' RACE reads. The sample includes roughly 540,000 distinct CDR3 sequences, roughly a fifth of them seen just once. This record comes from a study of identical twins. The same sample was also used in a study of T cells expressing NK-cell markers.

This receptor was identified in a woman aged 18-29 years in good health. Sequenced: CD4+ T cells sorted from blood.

CDR3 DNA: TGCAGTGCTCGCCCGGGATACTATGGCTACACCTTC. Amino acids: CSARPGYYGYTF. This chain links TRBV20-1 with TRBJ1-2; D is unclear. The CDR3 has 12 amino acids. Germline assignment: CDR1 DFQATT and CDR2 SNEGSKA (reference sequence). Trimming removed 5 bases at V and 3 bases at J, with 10 bases between.